This is a list of T cell receptor beta chains from one sample in a study of glioma-infiltrating T cells. One entry per CDR3 protein results from TCRdb running MiXCR on the multiplex PCR reads. Among around 44,000 distinct CDR3 sequences listed, about a fifth were seen once. The sequencing input was glioma tissue, nonneoplastic brain tissue, or PBMCs (not recorded which). These receptors came from a human donor with low-grade glioma or glioblastoma, undergoing nonglioma brain surgery, or in good health (not recorded which). Each CDR3 is given with its conserved first and last residue. The order of the fields is clone size, D gene, CDR3 length, V gene, J gene, CDR3 protein, CDR3 DNA. The D gene is left open where the match is weak. Rows give clone size only sometimes, using once, few, many, or a class for an expanded clone.

many	.	13	TRBV7-8	TRBJ2-5	CASTIPGIKTQYF	TGTGCCAGCACCATCCCGGGCATCAAGACCCAGTACTTC
many	.	16	TRBV28	TRBJ1-1	CASSLTLGQGNTEAFF	TGTGCCAGCAGTTTAACACTGGGGCAGGGAAACACTGAAGCTTTCTTT
many	.	16	TRBV27	TRBJ1-3	CASSLRRGFSGNTIYF	TGTGCCAGCAGTTTACGACGGGGTTTCTCTGGAAACACCATATATTTT
many	.	17	TRBV6-1	TRBJ2-3	CASSVTYSGSFTDTQYF	TGTGCCAGCAGTGTAACCTATAGCGGCAGTTTCACAGATACGCAGTATTTT
many	.	11	TRBV20-1	TRBJ1-1	CSAPGNTEAFF	TGCAGTGCCCCGGGAAACACTGAAGCTTTCTTT
.	.	14	TRBV7-9	TRBJ2-5	CASSRQDLKETQYF	TGTGCCAGCAGTCGACAGGACTTAAAAGAGACCCAGTACTTC
many	.	15	TRBV6-1	TRBJ2-1	CASSDTPLSYNEQFF	TGTGCCAGCAGTGACACTCCCCTCTCCTACAATGAGCAGTTCTTC
medium-sized	.	14	TRBV27	TRBJ2-3	CASGLRGASDTQYF	TGTGCCAGCGGACTCAGGGGGGCGTCAGATACGCAGTATTTT
many	TRBD2	13	TRBV5-1	TRBJ2-7	CASSLHSGKRVRF	TGCGCCAGCAGCTTGCATAGCGGGAAACGAGTGAGGTTC
many	.	15	TRBV28	TRBJ2-3	CASSLAHSSTDTQYF	TGTGCCAGCAGTTTAGCCCACAGTAGCACAGATACGCAGTATTTT
many	.	14	TRBV28	TRBJ1-5	CASSLLPRGQPQHF	TGTGCCAGCAGTTTATTGCCGAGAGGGCAGCCCCAGCATTTT